This T cell receptor beta chain is from a study of blood T cells in healthy people across ages. General study results and limits: Higher diversity, along with more naive CD4+ cells, distinguished long-lived donors from aged donors. Older age went with lower TCR beta diversity per million T cells, in a roughly linear way.

Trimming took off 1 base at V and 7 bases at J, with 17 bases between the two ends. The germline V gene encodes CDR1 LGHNA and CDR2 YNFKEQ. The CDR3 is made up of 16 amino acids. Many counts were recorded for this clonotype. The antigen is unknown. Primed by a sample-barcoded 5' primer and a J-beta primer mix, a second PCR proceeded for about 6 to 11 cycles. The template-switch adaptor was a 5' adaptor with 12 random nucleotides. It tagged each cDNA molecule. TCRdb itself ran the 5' RACE reads through MiXCR, one entry per CDR3 protein. The sample lists about 670,000 distinct CDR3 sequences, over 40% occurring once. The individuals who served as donors were healthy Caucasians living in Russia, aged roughly 6 to 90.

Sequenced input: blood. The rearrangement joins TRBV4-2 to TRBJ2-1; no clear D. This sequence was found in a woman of 80 years or more in good health. CDR3 sequence (DNA): TGTGCCAGCAGCCAAGTGGACGATCCCAAAGGGAATGAGCAGTTCTTC. Protein: CASSQVDDPKGNEQFF.